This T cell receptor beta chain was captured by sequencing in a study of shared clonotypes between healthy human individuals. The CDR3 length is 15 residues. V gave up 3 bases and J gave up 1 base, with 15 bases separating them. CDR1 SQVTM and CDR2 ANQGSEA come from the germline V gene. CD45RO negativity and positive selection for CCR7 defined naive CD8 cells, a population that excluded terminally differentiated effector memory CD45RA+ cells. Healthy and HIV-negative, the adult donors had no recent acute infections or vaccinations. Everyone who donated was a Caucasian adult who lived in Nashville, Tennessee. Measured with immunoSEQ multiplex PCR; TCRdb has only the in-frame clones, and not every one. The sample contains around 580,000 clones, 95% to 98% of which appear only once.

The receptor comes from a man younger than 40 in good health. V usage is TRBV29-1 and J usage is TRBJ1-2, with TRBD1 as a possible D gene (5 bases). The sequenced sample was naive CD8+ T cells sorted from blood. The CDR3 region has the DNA TGCAGCGTTGATGGTTGGGGGAACCTTAACTATGGCTACACCTTC. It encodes CSVDGWGNLNYGYTF. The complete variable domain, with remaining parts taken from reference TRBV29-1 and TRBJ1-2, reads SAVISQKPSRDICQRGTSLTIQCQVDSQVTMMFWYRQQPGQSLTLIATANQGSEATYESGFVIDKFPISRPNLTFSTLTVSNMSPEDSSIYLCSVDGWGNLNYGYTFGSGTRLTVV.